Presented here are 27 T cell receptor beta chains from one specimen sequenced in a study of T cell responses to AZD1222 COVID-19 vaccine. Libraries were prepared by immunoSEQ multiplex PCR; TCRdb keeps only in-frame clonotypes and omits some of them. The profile covers 25,000 to 35,000 clones, with about nine tenths appearing a single time and 1% to 1.5% taken by the ten largest. The sample was peripheral blood, taken on day 0 of AZD1222 vaccination. The receptor set was obtained from an adult in good health.

The rearrangement uses TRBV11-1 and TRBJ2-7, with 9 bases identical to TRBD2. This CDR3 has 13 residues. The J segment lost 6 bases and the V segment lost 3 bases, leaving 3 bases of the junction unmatched. The germline CDR1 and CDR2 sequences are SGHAT and FQDESV (reference sequence). The CDR3 DNA reads TGTGCCAGCAGCTTTGGCGGGAGGGGCGAGCAGTACTTC. This codes for CASSFGGRGEQYF.

This chain joins TRBV20-1 and TRBJ2-5; D is uncertain. This CDR3 has 12 residues. Per the germline V gene, CDR1 is DFQATT and CDR2 is SNEGSKA (reference sequence). Trimming removed 3 bases from V and 9 bases from J, with 14 bases in between. Here the CDR3 DNA reads TGCAGTGCTAGTTACACGGCAGTCGCCCAGTACTTC. Encoded protein: CSASYTAVAQYF.

This chain connects TRBV28 to TRBJ1-5; 7 bases fit TRBD1. This CDR3 has 18 residues. CDR1 and CDR2 (germline): MDHEN, SYDVKM. After removal of 3 bases from V and 1 base from J, the junction contained 12 bases not matched to a gene. The CDR3 nucleotides are TGTGCCAGCAGTTTGGAACAGGGGTATTCTTACAGCAATCAGCCCCAGCATTTT. This translates into CASSLEQGYSYSNQPQHF. Variable domain in full (rest from reference TRBV28 and TRBJ1-5): DVKVTQSSRYLVKRTGEKVFLECVQDMDHENMFWYRQDPGLGLRLIYFSYDVKMKEKGDIPEGYSVSREKKERFSLILESASTNQTSMYLCASSLEQGYSYSNQPQHFGDGTRLSIL.

The chain recombines TRBV2 with TRBJ2-1; 8 bases fit TRBD2. After removal of 2 bases from V and 4 bases from J, the junction contained 4 bases not matched to a gene. This CDR3 has 15 amino acids. Germline CDR1 and CDR2: SNHLY and FYNNEI. The CDR3 is CASSEHQREYNEQFF. The CDR3 DNA reads TGTGCCAGCAGTGAACACCAGCGGGAGTACAATGAGCAGTTCTTC.

The V gene is TRBV4-1, the J gene TRBJ1-5; D may be TRBD1 (5 bases). Trimming stripped 0 bases from V and 0 bases from J, with 9 bases between. CDR3 length equals 16 residues. CDR1 is MGHRA and CDR2 is YSYEKL in the germline V gene. The CDR3 sequence: CASSQERTNSNQPQHF. Written as DNA, the CDR3 is TGCGCCAGCAGCCAAGAGCGGACAAATAGCAATCAGCCCCAGCATTTT.

The V and J genes are TRBV25-1 and TRBJ1-1; the D is unclear. Germline loops: CDR1 MGHDK, CDR2 SYGVNS. The CDR3 is 13 residues long. Trimming removed 6 bases at V and 4 bases at J, with 12 bases between. The CDR3 sequence: CASSKFGRTEAFF. The CDR3 nucleotides read TGTGCCAGCAGCAAGTTTGGCCGCACTGAAGCTTTCTTT.

The rearrangement joins TRBV3-1 (or the pseudogene TRBV3-2) to TRBJ2-7; a possible D gene is TRBD2 (5 bases). Germline V gene data show CDR1 as LGHDT and CDR2 as YNNKEL (reference sequence). CDR3 length: 17 residues. The V end was cut by 4 bases, the J end by 7 bases, with 26 bases between. The CDR3 DNA reads as TGTGCCAGCAGCCCCGTCGACTCAGCGGTCGCCGTGAAGGAGCAGTACTTC. Translation gives CASSPVDSAVAVKEQYF.

This chain uses TRBV7-2 with TRBJ2-7; no clear D gene. The V gene lost 5 bases and the J gene lost 3 bases, with 17 bases spanning the gap. The CDR3 runs 15 residues. Germline V gene sequence: CDR1 SGHTA, CDR2 FQGNSA. This CDR3 is CASSKDVSLGYEQYF. The CDR3 bases are TGTGCCAGCAGCAAAGACGTCTCGCTGGGCTACGAGCAGTACTTC.

The chain recombines TRBV6-5 with TRBJ2-1, with D maybe TRBD2 (6 bases). The CDR3 spans 13 residues. Trimming cost V 6 bases and J 2 bases, with 8 bases left between them. Germline V CDR1 and CDR2: MNHEY, SVGAGI. This CDR3 is CASRLAAYNEQFF. The CDR3 DNA is TGTGCCAGCAGGTTAGCGGCCTACAATGAGCAGTTCTTC.

This sequence joins TRBV6-1 and TRBJ2-7; tentatively, D is TRBD2 (5 bases). The V end lost 2 bases, the J end lost 6 bases, and 14 bases lay between the germline ends. The CDR3 totals 14 residues. Germline V gene sequence: CDR1 MNHNS, CDR2 SASEGT. The DNA for the CDR3 is TGTGCCAGCAGTGAACCCGGGGAGAGCTCCGAGCAGTACTTC. Protein sequence: CASSEPGESSEQYF.

V gene TRBV3-1 (or the pseudogene TRBV3-2) combines with J gene TRBJ1-5; D not resolved. V dropped 0 bases and J dropped 7 bases, with 7 bases sitting between them. This CDR3 has 13 amino acids. Germline loops: CDR1 LGHDT, CDR2 YNNKEL (reference sequence). The DNA of the CDR3 is TGTGCCAGCAGCCAAGATTGGGGACAGCCCCAGCATTTT. Encoded protein: CASSQDWGQPQHF.

The rearrangement joins TRBV5-6 to TRBJ2-5; 7 nucleotides agree with TRBD2. This CDR3 contains 13 residues. CDR1 and CDR2 from the germline V gene are SGHDT and YYEEEE. V gave up 2 bases and J gave up 5 bases; unmatched junction bases: 3. CDR3 residues: CASSLLALETQYF. DNA of the CDR3: TGTGCCAGCAGCTTACTAGCGTTGGAGACCCAGTACTTC. The variable domain in full, with the rest retrieved from reference TRBV5-6 and TRBJ2-5, is DAGVTQSPTHLIKTRGQQVTLRCSPKSGHDTVSWYQQALGQGPQFIFQYYEEEERQRGNFPDRFSGHQFPNYSSELNVNALLLGDSALYLCASSLLALETQYFGPGTRLLVL.

The rearrangement joins TRBV19 to TRBJ2-5, with D hard to call. CDR1 LNHDA and CDR2 SQIVND come from the germline V gene (reference sequence). Trimming shortened V by 4 bases and J by 5 bases, and 8 bases separated the two germline ends. CDR3 length: 12 residues. CDR3 loop: CASSRVRETQYF. The CDR3 coding sequence is TGTGCCAGTAGTAGGGTCCGGGAGACCCAGTACTTC.

This clone was recorded only once. This rearrangement joins TRBV7-3 to TRBJ2-1, with 11 bases aligning to TRBD2. V was clipped by 5 bases and J by 5 bases; unmatched bases: 8. CDR3 length: 16 amino acids. CDR1 and CDR2 from the germline V gene are SGHTA and FQGTGA. CDR3 protein: CASSIPTSGNHNEQFF. The CDR3, as DNA: TGTGCCAGCAGCATACCGACTAGCGGGAACCACAATGAGCAGTTCTTC.

The chain combines TRBV9 with TRBJ2-1; 7 bases are shared with TRBD2. V trimming: 0 bases; J trimming: 3 bases; junction bases outside the gene matches: 3. This CDR3 spans 15 amino acids. From germline, CDR1 is SGDLS and CDR2 YYNGEE. In DNA form, the CDR3 reads TGTGCCAGCAGCGTAGAAGGCGGGAGCTACAATGAGCAGTTCTTC. It yields the protein CASSVEGGSYNEQFF.

The rearrangement uses TRBV28 and TRBJ1-1; TRBD1 agrees at 8 bases. The CDR3 is 17 amino acids. V dropped 4 bases and J dropped 1; count of bases not matched to a gene: 11. Per germline, CDR1 MDHEN and CDR2 SYDVKM. The DNA for the CDR3 is TGTGCCAGCAGTTATTACAGGGGGTTAGATTGGAACACTGAAGCTTTCTTT. Protein: CASSYYRGLDWNTEAFF. The entire variable domain, with the rest obtained from reference TRBV28 and TRBJ1-1, is as follows: DVKVTQSSRYLVKRTGEKVFLECVQDMDHENMFWYRQDPGLGLRLIYFSYDVKMKEKGDIPEGYSVSREKKERFSLILESASTNQTSMYLCASSYYRGLDWNTEAFFGQGTRLTVV.

The chain joins TRBV18 to TRBJ2-3; D is uncertain. Deletions cut 3 bases from V and 1 base from J, with 8 bases between. The germline gives CDR1 KGHSH, CDR2 LQKENI. The CDR3 covers 14 residues. CDR3 sequence: CASSPRKGTDTQYF. CDR3 in DNA: TGTGCCAGCTCACCCCGAAAGGGCACAGATACGCAGTATTTT.

J is TRBJ1-2 and V is TRBV5-4; D possibly corresponds to TRBD1 (5 bases). The CDR3 is 16 residues long. Trimming cost V 4 bases and J 2 bases, with 18 bases left between them. The germline V gene encodes CDR1 SGHNT and CDR2 YYREEE (reference sequence). Written as DNA, the CDR3 is TGTGCCAGCAGCGCCCCCAAGGGGCCGCTGAACTATGGCTACACCTTC. It is translated as CASSAPKGPLNYGYTF.

Here the CDR3 DNA reads TGTGCCAGCAAAAAGGGGGCTGGGGCCAACGTCCTGACTTTC. Protein sequence: CASKKGAGANVLTF. The rearrangement uses TRBV18 and TRBJ2-6, with a weak D call TRBD1 (6 bases). The germline V and J ends were trimmed by 8 bases and 2 bases, with 10 bases remaining between them. The germline V gene encodes CDR1 KGHSH and CDR2 LQKENI. There are 14 residues in the CDR3. Together with reference TRBV18 and TRBJ2-6, the CDR3 gives the full variable domain: NAGVMQNPRHLVRRRGQEARLRCSPMKGHSHVYWYRQLPEEGLKFMVYLQKENIIDESGMPKERFSAEFPKEGPSILRIQQVVRGDSAAYFCASKKGAGANVLTFGAGSRLTVL.

The chain links TRBV4-1 to TRBJ1-4; D call uncertain. The CDR3 covers 16 residues. Deletions cut 0 bases from V and 5 bases from J, with 13 bases between. CDR1 MGHRA and CDR2 YSYEKL come from the germline V gene. For the CDR3, the DNA is TGCGCCAGCAGCCAAGATCTGCCAGCTCCAAATGAAAAACTGTTTTTT. Translating it yields CASSQDLPAPNEKLFF.

The genes are TRBV7-2 and TRBJ1-1, with 8 bases matching TRBD1. Germline CDR1 SGHTA, CDR2 FQGNSA. Unmatched junction bases numbered 8, after V lost 7 bases and J lost 10 bases. The CDR3 sequence is 12 residues long. The CDR3, as DNA: TGTGCCAGCATCCAACAGGACAGGGCAGCTTTCTTT. It codes for CASIQQDRAAFF.

This clone was recorded a few times. The J gene is TRBJ1-1, the V gene TRBV6-1; D not resolved. This CDR3 has 11 amino acids. CDR1 and CDR2 (germline): MNHNS, SASEGT. V was clipped by 3 bases and J by 5 bases, with 4 bases between them. CDR3 loop: CASSEVTEAFF. CDR3 coding DNA: TGTGCCAGCAGTGAGGTTACTGAAGCTTTCTTT.

The chain has TRBV2 and TRBJ2-7; TRBD2 matches at 9 bases. The CDR3 is 16 residues long. J was trimmed by 3 bases and V by 4 bases; bases with no gene match: 10. The germline gives CDR1 SNHLY, CDR2 FYNNEI. CDR3: CASSVHRGRDYYEQYF. CDR3 sequence (DNA): TGTGCCAGCAGTGTGCATCGCGGGAGGGATTACTACGAGCAGTACTTC.

The chain recombines TRBV28 with TRBJ2-7; TRBD1 agrees at 7 bases. V dropped 1 base and J dropped 2; count of bases not matched to a gene: 2. Germline V gene data show CDR1 as MDHEN and CDR2 as SYDVKM. This CDR3 spans 14 amino acids. The CDR3 region has the DNA TGTGCCAGCAGTTTATTGACAGGGACCTACGAGCAGTACTTC. It yields the protein CASSLLTGTYEQYF.

The rearrangement uses TRBV5-1 and TRBJ2-7; D not resolved. This CDR3 spans 15 amino acids. Germline V lookup: CDR1 SGHRS, CDR2 YFSETQ. With 0 bases removed from V and 0 bases from J, the gap between germline ends came to 10 bases. For the CDR3, the DNA is TGCGCCAGCAGCTTGGGGCCGGGTAGCTCCTACGAGCAGTACTTC. This translates into CASSLGPGSSYEQYF.

The chain links TRBV5-4 to TRBJ2-5; 9 nucleotides align to TRBD2. The CDR3 loop spans 16 amino acids. CDR1 is SGHNT and CDR2 is YYREEE in the germline V gene (reference sequence). Trimming at V came to 2 bases and at J to 1 base, leaving 6 bases not matched to a gene. The CDR3 spells CASSFGLAWSQETQYF. The CDR3, as DNA: TGTGCCAGCAGCTTTGGACTAGCGTGGTCCCAAGAGACCCAGTACTTC.

This clone is large in the sample. This sequence joins TRBV19 and TRBJ2-3, with 7 bases that match TRBD2. Losses at the gene ends were 5 bases for V and 5 bases for J; bases not matched to a gene: 4. Germline CDR1 LNHDA, CDR2 SQIVND (reference sequence). The length of the CDR3 is 13 residues. CDR3 amino acids: CASSLGEGDTQYF. The DNA for the CDR3 is TGTGCCAGTAGTCTAGGGGAGGGAGATACGCAGTATTTT. Full variable domain (remainder filled in from reference TRBV19 and TRBJ2-3): DGGITQSPKYLFRKEGQNVTLSCEQNLNHDAMYWYRQDPGQGLRLIYYSQIVNDFQKGDIAEGYSVSREKKESFPLTVTSAQKNPTAFYLCASSLGEGDTQYFGPGTRLTVL.